Below, 30 T cell receptor beta chains from the same sample are listed, as sequenced in a study of early T cells in non-severe SARS-CoV-2 infection. TCRdb re-analysed the 5' RACE reads in MiXCR, keeping a single row per CDR3 protein. The table shows about 60,000 distinct CDR3 sequences, with around 10% occurring only once. The sequencing sample was made of whole blood. Receptors originate from an adult who was a healthcare worker with PCR-confirmed SARS-CoV-2 infection or an uninfected control (not recorded which).

This clonotype was seen at least ten times. The genes are TRBV7-8 and TRBJ1-3; D is unclear. The germline V gene has CDR1 SGHVS and CDR2 FQNEAQ. This CDR3 contains 18 residues. The germline V and J ends were trimmed by 2 bases and 0 bases, with 17 bases remaining between them. The CDR3 loop reads CASSLLGGVPSSGNTIYF. CDR3 DNA: TGTGCCAGCAGCTTACTGGGCGGGGTCCCCAGCTCTGGAAACACCATATATTTT.

The gene calls are TRBV4-3 and TRBJ2-1, with D possibly matching TRBD2 (6 bases). CDR3 length equals 17 residues. Germline values: CDR1 LGHNA, CDR2 YSLEER. Trimming took 3 bases from V and 3 from J, leaving 18 bases between them. The DNA of the CDR3 is TGCGCCAGCAGCCAGGGAGGAGGAGGGACCTTCTACAATGAGCAGTTCTTC. This gives the protein CASSQGGGGTFYNEQFF.

This clonotype showed up many times. The genes are TRBV29-1 and TRBJ2-3; the match to TRBD1 covers 9 bases. The germline V gene encodes CDR1 SQVTM and CDR2 ANQGSEA. The CDR3 has 16 residues. The V gene end was trimmed by 0 bases and the J gene end by 6 bases; junction bases not matched to a gene: 10. In nucleotides, the CDR3 is TGCAGCGTTGAAGACCCGCAGACAGGGGGATCGGATACGCAGTATTTT. Its protein product is CSVEDPQTGGSDTQYF.

V is TRBV11-1 and J is TRBJ2-7, with 9 bases matching TRBD1. J was trimmed by 3 bases and V by 0 bases; bases with no gene match: 3. Germline V gene lookup returns CDR1 SGHAT and CDR2 FQDESV (reference sequence). This CDR3 spans 15 amino acids. CDR3 DNA sequence: TGTGCCAGCAGCTTAGCGTTGGGACAGGGCTACGAGCAGTACTTC. It is translated as CASSLALGQGYEQYF.

This clonotype was detected ten times or more. This chain links TRBV7-6 with TRBJ2-2, with a possible D match to TRBD2 (6 bases). CDR3 length: 14 residues. V shed 5 bases and J shed 5 bases, with 12 bases lying between them. Per the germline V gene, CDR1 is SGHVS and CDR2 is FNYEAQ. CDR3 sequence: CASSRTGGTGELFF. CDR3 DNA: TGTGCCAGCAGCCGAACCGGGGGAACCGGGGAGCTGTTTTTT. Looking up the rest from reference TRBV7-6 and TRBJ2-2 gives the full variable domain: GAGVSQSPRYKVTKRGQDVALRCDPISGHVSLYWYRQALGQGPEFLTYFNYEAQQDKSGLPNDRFSAERPEGSISTLTIQRTEQRDSAMYRCASSRTGGTGELFFGEGSRLTVL.

The J gene is TRBJ1-2, the V gene TRBV7-9, with D possibly being TRBD1 (5 bases). The V gene lost 10 bases and the J gene lost 7 bases, with 13 bases spanning the gap. The CDR3 contains 11 residues. The germline V gene has CDR1 SEHNR and CDR2 FQNEAQ (reference sequence). DNA of the CDR3: TGTGCCACCTGGGGGGAAGCTGGCTACACCTTC. Its protein product is CATWGEAGYTF.

The J gene is TRBJ2-3, the V gene TRBV7-2; 9 bases are shared with TRBD2. CDR3 length equals 16 residues. J lost 2 bases, V lost 5 bases, and 8 bases had no gene match. Germline V gene lookup returns CDR1 SGHTA and CDR2 FQGNSA. The CDR3 region has the DNA TGTGCCAGCAGCCCCCAGGGCGGGAGGGACACAGATACGCAGTATTTT. Protein: CASSPQGGRDTDTQYF.

This clonotype occurred a few times. Written as DNA, the CDR3 is TGTGCCAGCAGTTTATTTAGAGGGGGGAGACAGCCCCAGCATTTT. This sequence encodes CASSLFRGGRQPQHF. This chain joins TRBV28 and TRBJ1-5; D is possibly TRBD1 (6 bases). The CDR3 runs 15 residues. Germline CDR1 MDHEN, CDR2 SYDVKM. The V end lost 1 base, the J end lost 7 bases, and 14 bases lay between the germline ends.

V and J are TRBV7-2 and TRBJ2-1; the match to TRBD2 covers 11 bases. This CDR3 region has 15 residues. The germline V gene encodes CDR1 SGHTA and CDR2 FQGNSA. J gave up 9 bases and V 6 bases, and 10 bases lay outside the gene matches. The CDR3 DNA is TGTGCCAGCAGTTTTAGCGGGAGGGCCTACGGTGAGCAGTTCTTC. This gives the protein CASSFSGRAYGEQFF.

The chain has TRBV9 and TRBJ1-4, with 8 bases fitting TRBD1. V lost 3 bases and J lost 7; bases outside the gene matches: 11. Germline-derived CDR1 and CDR2 are SGDLS and YYNGEE. The CDR3 runs 16 residues. CDR3 coding DNA: TGTGCCAGCAGCGGTGGAGACAGGGGATTTAGTGAAAAACTGTTTTTT. Protein sequence: CASSGGDRGFSEKLFF.

This clonotype was recorded at least ten times. The chain carries TRBV12-3 or TRBV12-4 and TRBJ2-3; a possible D gene is TRBD2 (6 bases). The CDR3 length is 16 residues. V was clipped by 2 bases and J by 4 bases, with 16 bases between them. CDR3 loop: CASSLNLGLPADTQYF. CDR3 in DNA: TGTGCCAGCAGTTTAAATTTAGGACTACCCGCAGATACGCAGTATTTT.

The rearrangement uses TRBV19 and TRBJ2-5; 7 bases match TRBD1. The ends lost 7 bases at V and 6 bases at J; junction bases unmatched: 5. In germline, CDR1 is LNHDA, CDR2 SQIVND (reference sequence). This CDR3 region has 12 residues. Written as DNA, the CDR3 is TGTGCCAGTACCCTGGACAGGAAGACCCAGTACTTC. It yields the protein CASTLDRKTQYF.

This clonotype was counted at least ten times. V and J are TRBV19 and TRBJ2-7; D remains ambiguous. V lost 5 bases, J lost 9 bases, and 20 bases lay in between. Germline assignment: CDR1 LNHDA and CDR2 SQIVND (reference sequence). The CDR3 totals 14 residues. The CDR3 DNA sequence: TGTGCCAGTAGTCCCAACCCGAAGGACCGATCGCAGTACTTC. It specifies CASSPNPKDRSQYF.

This clonotype was seen only a few times. The chain recombines TRBV7-8 with TRBJ2-3; D uncertain. This CDR3 contains 12 residues. The germline V gene encodes CDR1 SGHVS and CDR2 FQNEAQ. Trimming pared 0 bases from V and 6 bases from J, leaving 4 bases between. Here the CDR3 reads CASSLALDTQYF. The CDR3 DNA is TGTGCCAGCAGCTTAGCGCTGGATACGCAGTATTTT.

This clonotype was detected only a few times. The rearrangement links TRBV20-1 to TRBJ2-1; tentatively, D is TRBD1 (5 bases). This CDR3 comprises 13 residues. Looked up from germline, CDR1 is DFQATT and CDR2 is SNEGSKA (reference sequence). V lost 3 bases to trimming and J lost 8 bases, with 14 bases between them. The CDR3 sequence is CSARGPPVDEQFF. The CDR3, as DNA: TGCAGTGCTAGGGGGCCCCCCGTGGATGAGCAGTTCTTC.

This clonotype was counted at least ten times. The V and J genes are TRBV27 and TRBJ1-1; a weak D match, TRBD1 (6 bases). Germline values: CDR1 MNHEY, CDR2 SMNVEV (reference sequence). With 4 bases removed from V and 3 bases from J, the gap between germline ends came to 15 bases. The CDR3 length is 15 residues. CDR3 sequence (DNA): TGTGCCAGCAGTTCCTACAGGGTCCGGGACACTGAAGCTTTCTTT. Its translation: CASSSYRVRDTEAFF.

This clonotype occurred a few times. J is TRBJ2-3 and V is TRBV15; 10 bases are a match to TRBD2. The germline V gene has CDR1 LNHNV and CDR2 YYDKDF (reference sequence). CDR3 size: 16 residues. The J segment lost 2 bases and the V segment lost 3 bases, leaving 5 bases of the junction unmatched. In DNA, the CDR3 is TGTGCCACCAGCAGGCCTAGCGGGAGCTTCACAGATACGCAGTATTTT. Its translation: CATSRPSGSFTDTQYF.

This clonotype has just a few counts. The V and J genes are TRBV7-6 and TRBJ1-6, with a tentative D call TRBD1 (5 bases). Germline V gene sequence: CDR1 SGHVS, CDR2 FNYEAQ. V lost 1 base and J 10 bases, leaving 14 bases between the germline ends. CDR3 length: 15 amino acids. For the CDR3, the DNA is TGTGCCAGCAGCTTAGTGGAGGGGATGGGCTCACCCCTCCACTTT. Translation: CASSLVEGMGSPLHF.

Many counts were recorded for this clonotype. The rearrangement joins TRBV7-2 to TRBJ1-6, with D possibly matching TRBD1 (5 bases). Trimming took 1 base from V and 8 from J, leaving 12 bases between them. Germline lookup yields CDR1 SGHTA and CDR2 FQGNSA. There are 15 residues in the CDR3. CDR3 residues: CASSLDGDGDSPLHF. CDR3 coding DNA: TGTGCCAGCAGCTTAGACGGGGACGGAGATTCACCCCTCCACTTT.

The chain uses TRBV27 and TRBJ2-7, with 9 nucleotides matching TRBD1. Germline CDR1 is MNHEY and CDR2 is SMNVEV (reference sequence). This CDR3 spans 14 amino acids. V was pared by 5 bases and J by 3 bases, with 5 bases of the junction left unmatched. CDR3 nucleotides: TGTGCCAGCAGTGCAGGGACAGGGCTCTACGAGCAGTACTTC. Residues: CASSAGTGLYEQYF.

In this sample, this clonotype turned up a few times. This sequence joins TRBV7-2 and TRBJ2-5, with 7 bases that match TRBD2. Germline V CDR1 and CDR2: SGHTA, FQGNSA. J was trimmed by 5 bases and V by 5 bases; bases with no gene match: 2. This CDR3 has 12 amino acids. CDR3 region: CASSRLAETQYF. For the CDR3, the DNA is TGTGCCAGCAGCCGACTAGCTGAGACCCAGTACTTC.

The genes are TRBV4-1 and TRBJ1-5; perhaps TRBD1 as D (6 bases). Trimming removed 2 bases from V and 3 bases from J, with 14 bases in between. CDR3 length equals 16 residues. Germline values: CDR1 MGHRA, CDR2 YSYEKL. Here the CDR3 DNA reads TGCGCCAGCAGCCAATCGGTTGGACAGAACAATCAGCCCCAGCATTTT. Amino acid sequence: CASSQSVGQNNQPQHF.

The CDR3 nucleotides read TGTGCCAGCAGCTCAGATATTGGGGCGTCTGGCTATGGCTACACCTTC. Its translation: CASSSDIGASGYGYTF. V and J are TRBV7-2 and TRBJ1-2; D may be TRBD1 (5 bases). Trimming left V 4 bases short and J 4 bases short, with 19 bases between. There are 16 residues in the CDR3. Germline CDR1 reads SGHTA; CDR2 reads FQGNSA.

This clonotype was found a few times. The CDR3 bases are TGCAGCGTAGGGGACAGGAAGAATGAAAAACTGTTTTTT. Translating it yields CSVGDRKNEKLFF. This chain joins TRBV29-1 and TRBJ1-4; TRBD1 matches 8 bases. The ends lost 6 bases at V and 5 bases at J; junction bases unmatched: 5. CDR1 and CDR2 (germline): SQVTM, ANQGSEA. This CDR3 is 13 amino acids long.

This clonotype appeared a few times. The chain joins TRBV28 to TRBJ2-7, with D perhaps TRBD1 (6 bases). The CDR3 covers 12 residues. CDR1 is MDHEN and CDR2 is SYDVKM in the germline V gene. Trimming removed 3 bases at V and 4 bases at J, with 7 bases between. The CDR3 here is CASSLGTYEQYF. CDR3 sequence (DNA): TGTGCCAGCAGTTTGGGGACATACGAGCAGTACTTC.

Details on this clonotype: The junction departs from the called germline gene at one end, perhaps through a read error. The chain couples TRBV6-4 to TRBJ2-5, with a tentative D call TRBD2 (6 bases). This CDR3 has 14 residues. Germline CDR1 and CDR2: MRHNA and SNTAGT. DNA for the CDR3: TGTGCCAGCAGTGACTCGAATCTGGTGCGGGACGTACTCTTC. Residues: CASSDSNLVRDVLF.

There are a few counts of this clonotype. The V and J genes are TRBV10-3 and TRBJ2-2; D uncertain. The germline V and J ends were trimmed by 6 bases and 8 bases, with 16 bases remaining between them. The CDR3 loop spans 14 amino acids. CDR1 ENHRY and CDR2 SYGVKD come from the germline V gene. CDR3 coding DNA: TGTGCCATCAGCCCGGGCAACTTTGTAGGGGAGCTGTTTTTT. Encoded protein: CAISPGNFVGELFF.

The genes are TRBV20-1 and TRBJ1-6, with D uncertain. Trimming shortened V by 6 bases and J by 2 bases, and 14 bases separated the two germline ends. Germline assignment: CDR1 DFQATT and CDR2 SNEGSKA (reference sequence). CDR3 length equals 15 residues. In nucleotides, the CDR3 is TGCAGTGCCGCAAAGGAGCGGGCCTATAATTCACCCCTCCACTTT. It codes for CSAAKERAYNSPLHF.

This clonotype was seen a few times. V and J are TRBV7-9 and TRBJ2-1, with D possibly being TRBD2 (6 bases). Trimming removed 4 bases at V and 6 bases at J, with 22 bases between. This CDR3 spans 17 amino acids. Looked up from germline, CDR1 is SEHNR and CDR2 is FQNEAQ (reference sequence). The CDR3: CASSYGSGGPLRNEQFF. The CDR3 DNA is TGTGCCAGCAGCTATGGATCCGGAGGGCCTTTACGCAATGAGCAGTTCTTC.

This clonotype has a count of ten or more. The chain couples TRBV5-6 to TRBJ2-1; TRBD2 agrees at 11 bases. Germline CDR1 SGHDT, CDR2 YYEEEE. V trimming: 4 bases; J trimming: 3 bases; junction bases outside the gene matches: 6. The CDR3 extends over 16 amino acids. The CDR3 DNA reads as TGTGCCAGCAGCCATGGGACTAGCGGCTACTACAATGAGCAGTTCTTC. Translation: CASSHGTSGYYNEQFF.